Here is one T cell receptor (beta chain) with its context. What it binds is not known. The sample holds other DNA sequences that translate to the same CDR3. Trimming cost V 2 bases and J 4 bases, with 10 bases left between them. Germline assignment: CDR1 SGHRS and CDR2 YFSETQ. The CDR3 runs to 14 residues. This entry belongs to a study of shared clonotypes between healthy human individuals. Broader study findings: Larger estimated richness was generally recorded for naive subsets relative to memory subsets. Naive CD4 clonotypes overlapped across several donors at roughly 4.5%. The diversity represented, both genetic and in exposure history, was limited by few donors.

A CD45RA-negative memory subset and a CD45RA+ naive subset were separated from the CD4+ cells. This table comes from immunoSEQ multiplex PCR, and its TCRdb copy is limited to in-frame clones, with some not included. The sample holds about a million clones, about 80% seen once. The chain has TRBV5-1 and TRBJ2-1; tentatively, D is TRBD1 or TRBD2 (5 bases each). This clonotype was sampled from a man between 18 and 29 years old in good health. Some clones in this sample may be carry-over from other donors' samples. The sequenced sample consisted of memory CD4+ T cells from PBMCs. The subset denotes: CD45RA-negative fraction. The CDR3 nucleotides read TGCGCCAGCAGCTTAGGTGGGGGATACAATGAGCAGTTCTTC. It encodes CASSLGGGYNEQFF.